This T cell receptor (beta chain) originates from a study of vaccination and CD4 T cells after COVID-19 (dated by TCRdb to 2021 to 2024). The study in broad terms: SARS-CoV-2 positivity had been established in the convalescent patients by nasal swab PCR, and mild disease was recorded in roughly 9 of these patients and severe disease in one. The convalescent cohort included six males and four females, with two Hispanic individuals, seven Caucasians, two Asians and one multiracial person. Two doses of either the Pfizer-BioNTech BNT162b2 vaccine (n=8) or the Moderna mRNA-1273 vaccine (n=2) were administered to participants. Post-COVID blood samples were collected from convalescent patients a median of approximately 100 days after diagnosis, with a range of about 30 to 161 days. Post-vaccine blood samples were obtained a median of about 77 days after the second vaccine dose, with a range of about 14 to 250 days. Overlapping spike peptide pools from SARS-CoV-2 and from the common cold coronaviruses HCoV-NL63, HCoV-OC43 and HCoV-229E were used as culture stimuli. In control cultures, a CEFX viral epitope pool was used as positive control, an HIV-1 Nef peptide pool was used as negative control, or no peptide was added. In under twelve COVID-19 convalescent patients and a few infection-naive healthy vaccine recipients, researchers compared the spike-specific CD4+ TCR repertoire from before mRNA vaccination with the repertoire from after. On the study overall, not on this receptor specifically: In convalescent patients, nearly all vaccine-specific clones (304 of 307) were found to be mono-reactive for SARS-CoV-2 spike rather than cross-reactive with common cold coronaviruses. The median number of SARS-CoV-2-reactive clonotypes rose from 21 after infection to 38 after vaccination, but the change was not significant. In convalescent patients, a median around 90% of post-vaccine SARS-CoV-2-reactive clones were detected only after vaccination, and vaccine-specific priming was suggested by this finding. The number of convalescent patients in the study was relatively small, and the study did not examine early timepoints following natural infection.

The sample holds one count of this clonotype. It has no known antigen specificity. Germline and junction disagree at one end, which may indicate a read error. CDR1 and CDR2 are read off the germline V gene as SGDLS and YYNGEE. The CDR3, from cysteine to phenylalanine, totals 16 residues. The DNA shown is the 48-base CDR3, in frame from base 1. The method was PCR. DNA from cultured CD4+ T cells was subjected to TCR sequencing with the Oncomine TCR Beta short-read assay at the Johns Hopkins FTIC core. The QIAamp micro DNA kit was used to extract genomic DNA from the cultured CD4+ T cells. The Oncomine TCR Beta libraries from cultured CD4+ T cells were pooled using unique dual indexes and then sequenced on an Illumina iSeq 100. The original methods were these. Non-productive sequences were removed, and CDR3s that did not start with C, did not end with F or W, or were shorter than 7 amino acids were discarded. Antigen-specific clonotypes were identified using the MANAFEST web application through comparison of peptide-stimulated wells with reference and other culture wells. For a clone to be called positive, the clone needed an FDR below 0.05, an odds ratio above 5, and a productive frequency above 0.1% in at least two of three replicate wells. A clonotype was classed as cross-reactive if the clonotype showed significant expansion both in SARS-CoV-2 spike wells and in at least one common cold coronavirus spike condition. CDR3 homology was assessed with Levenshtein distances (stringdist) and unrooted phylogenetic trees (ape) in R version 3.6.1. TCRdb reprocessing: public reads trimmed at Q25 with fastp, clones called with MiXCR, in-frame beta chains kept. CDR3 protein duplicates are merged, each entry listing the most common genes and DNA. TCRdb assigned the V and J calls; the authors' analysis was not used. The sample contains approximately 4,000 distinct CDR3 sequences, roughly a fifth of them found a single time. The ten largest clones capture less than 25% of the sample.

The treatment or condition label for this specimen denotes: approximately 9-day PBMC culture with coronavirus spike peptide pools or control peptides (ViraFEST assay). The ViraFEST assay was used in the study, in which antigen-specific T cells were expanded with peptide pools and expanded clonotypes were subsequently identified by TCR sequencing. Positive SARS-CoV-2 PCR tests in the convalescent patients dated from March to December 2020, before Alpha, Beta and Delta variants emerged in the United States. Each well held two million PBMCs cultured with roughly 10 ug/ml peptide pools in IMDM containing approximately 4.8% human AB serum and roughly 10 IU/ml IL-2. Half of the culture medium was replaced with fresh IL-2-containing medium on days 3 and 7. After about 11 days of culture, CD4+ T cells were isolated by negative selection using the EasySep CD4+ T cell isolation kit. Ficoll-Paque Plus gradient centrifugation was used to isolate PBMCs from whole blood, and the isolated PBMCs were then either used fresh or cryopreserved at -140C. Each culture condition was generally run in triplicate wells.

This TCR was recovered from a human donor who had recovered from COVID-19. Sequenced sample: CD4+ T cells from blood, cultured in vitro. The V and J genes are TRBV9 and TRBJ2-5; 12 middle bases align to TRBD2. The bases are TGTGCCAGCAGTGTAGCCCCTAGCGGGGGGGAGGGGACCCAGTACTTC. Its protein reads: CASSVAPSGGEGTQYF.